A selection of T cell receptor beta chains follows, all from one sample in a study of STAT5B mutations in CD4+ large granular lymphocyte leukemia. Measured with immunoSEQ multiplex PCR; TCRdb has only the in-frame clones, and not every one. Of about 30,000 clones in the sample, 78% are singletons; the top ten hold over 2%. Specimen: CD4+ T cells from blood buffy coats. The receptors shown here come from a human donor in good health. Each CDR3 is given with its conserved first and last residue. The D gene is left open where the match is weak. Rows may omit the clone size; those that give it use once, few, many or a size class.

>TRBV15|TRBJ1-6|.|.
CATSPYLYNSPLHF
TGTGCCACCAGCCCATACCTCTATAATTCACCCCTCCACTTT
>TRBV5-8|TRBJ2-7|TRBD2|.
CASSFYRTSGYEQYF
TGTGCCAGCAGCTTTTATAGGACTAGCGGCTACGAGCAGTACTTC
>TRBV7-9|TRBJ1-1|.|.
CASSSPGRQRDEAFF
TGTGCCAGCAGCTCCCCGGGTCGGCAGCGGGACGAAGCTTTCTTT
>TRBV6-1|TRBJ1-2|.|.
CASRRGANYGYTF
TGTGCCAGCAGACGGGGGGCTAACTATGGCTACACCTTC
>TRBV5-4|TRBJ2-1|.|.
CAGSGASSYNEQFF
TGTGCCGGGTCTGGGGCATCCTCCTACAATGAGCAGTTCTTC
>TRBV7-2|TRBJ2-7|.|.
CASSSRYTSYEQYF
TGTGCCAGCAGCTCCCGCTACACCTCCTACGAGCAGTACTTC
>TRBV30|TRBJ1-3|.|.
CAWSVSWGSSGNTIYF
TGTGCCTGGAGTGTAAGCTGGGGGAGCTCTGGAAACACCATATATTTT
>TRBV7-6|TRBJ1-3|TRBD1|.
CASSLAQGARGNTIYF
TGTGCCAGCAGCTTAGCCCAGGGGGCGAGGGGAAACACCATATATTTT
>TRBV18|TRBJ2-1|TRBD2|.
CASSLSSGLAGDEQFF
TGTGCCAGCTCCCTCAGTTCGGGACTAGCGGGAGATGAGCAGTTCTTC
>TRBV7-6|TRBJ2-7|.|once
CASSLGVSRQEQYF
TGTGCCAGCAGCTTAGGGGTATCACGGCAGGAGCAGTACTTC
>TRBV25-1|TRBJ2-2|.|.
CASSEPQGWGTGELFF
TGTGCCAGCAGTGAACCCCAGGGTTGGGGCACCGGGGAGCTGTTTTTT
>TRBV7-2|TRBJ2-3|TRBD2|.
CASSLGGLAGDPDTQYF
TGTGCCAGCAGCTTAGGGGGACTAGCGGGGGACCCAGATACGCAGTATTTT
>TRBV9|TRBJ2-3|.|.
CASSVVGGGTDTQYF
TGTGCCAGCAGCGTAGTAGGGGGAGGCACAGATACGCAGTATTTT
>TRBV7-9|TRBJ1-1|.|few
CASSFRPGLNTEAFF
TGTGCCAGCAGCTTTCGTCCGGGACTGAACACTGAAGCTTTCTTT
>TRBV18|TRBJ1-1|TRBD1|.
CASSPNRGGTEAFF
TGTGCCAGCTCACCAAACAGGGGAGGGACTGAAGCTTTCTTT
>TRBV2|TRBJ1-4|.|.
CASSERETFATNEKLFF
TGTGCCAGCAGTGAAAGGGAGACGTTTGCAACTAATGAAAAACTGTTTTTT
>TRBV2|TRBJ2-5|TRBD1|once
CASSEGRGRQETQYF
TGTGCCAGCAGTGAAGGTAGGGGGCGCCAGGAGACCCAGTACTTC
>TRBV7-8|TRBJ1-3|TRBD1|.
CASSPQGAGNTIYF
TGTGCCAGCAGCCCGCAGGGGGCGGGAAACACCATATATTTT
>TRBV11-2|TRBJ1-1|.|.
CASSLDIGGGQPSTEAFF
TGTGCCAGCAGCTTAGATATTGGAGGCGGACAACCCAGCACTGAAGCTTTCTTT
>TRBV6-6|TRBJ1-1|.|.
CASTSWNTEAFF
TGTGCCAGCACCAGCTGGAACACTGAAGCTTTCTTT
>TRBV2|TRBJ1-4|.|.
CASSGWDATEKLFF
TGTGCCAGCAGTGGGTGGGACGCAACTGAAAAACTGTTTTTT
>TRBV5-1|TRBJ2-7|TRBD1|.
CASSLDWTGAYEQYF
TGCGCCAGCAGCTTGGATTGGACAGGGGCCTACGAGCAGTACTTC
>TRBV21-1|TRBJ2-1|.|.
CASTRGGVYVYNEQFF
TGTGCCAGCACCCGGGGGGGGGTGTACGTCTACAATGAGCAGTTCTTC
>TRBV11-2|TRBJ2-7|TRBD1|.
CASSSIQGARHEQYF
TGTGCCAGCAGCTCGATACAGGGGGCGCGTCACGAGCAGTACTTC
>TRBV28|TRBJ2-7|.|.
CASSPDPVQGPLRLYEQYF
TGTGCCAGCAGTCCCGACCCTGTACAGGGCCCCCTTCGATTATACGAGCAGTACTTC
>TRBV7-8|TRBJ2-1|TRBD2|once
CALSGRAPTEQFF
TGTGCTTTGAGCGGGAGGGCCCCTACTGAGCAGTTCTTC
>TRBV18|TRBJ2-2|.|.
CASSPGVSTGELFF
TGTGCCAGCTCACCCGGGGTGAGCACCGGGGAGCTGTTTTTT
>TRBV11-2|TRBJ1-1|.|few
CASSSTLTSRSTEAFF
TGTGCCAGCAGCTCTACCCTCACATCCCGGAGCACTGAAGCTTTCTTT
>TRBV11-2|TRBJ2-3|.|.
CASSPLSLRNRTDTQYF
TGTGCCAGCAGCCCCCTATCCCTGCGGAACCGCACAGATACGCAGTATTTT
>TRBV5-5|TRBJ2-6|.|.
CASSLAGQSGANVLTF
TGTGCCAGCAGCTTGGCCGGCCAGTCTGGGGCCAACGTCCTGACTTTC
>TRBV5-4|TRBJ2-1|.|.
CASSLGGLSYNEQFF
TGTGCCAGCAGCTTGGGGGGGTTGTCCTACAATGAGCAGTTCTTC
>TRBV14|TRBJ1-1|.|.
CASSQDTGSNKGREAFF
TGTGCCAGCAGCCAAGATACGGGCAGCAATAAGGGGAGGGAAGCTTTCTTT
>TRBV19|TRBJ2-1|TRBD1|.
CASSPTGALSYNEQFF
TGTGCCAGTAGTCCGACAGGGGCCCTGAGCTACAATGAGCAGTTCTTC
>TRBV11-2|TRBJ2-5|.|.
CASSFGPQETQYF
TGTGCCAGCAGCTTCGGACCCCAAGAGACCCAGTACTTC
>TRBV30|TRBJ1-1|.|.
CAWTDGLNTEAFF
TGTGCCTGGACCGACGGGTTGAACACTGAAGCTTTCTTT
>TRBV2|TRBJ1-1|TRBD1|few
CASSRDSGMNTEAFF
TGTGCCAGCAGCCGGGACAGTGGGATGAACACTGAAGCTTTCTTT
>TRBV5-8|TRBJ2-5|.|once
CASSLGGQTGETQYF
TGTGCCAGCAGCTTGGGTGGACAAACGGGAGAGACCCAGTACTTC
>TRBV27|TRBJ1-6|.|.
CASSFDQGPYNSPLHF
TGTGCCAGCAGTTTCGATCAAGGGCCCTATAATTCACCCCTCCACTTT
>TRBV2|TRBJ2-5|.|.
CASRPDGPQETQYF
TGTGCCAGCAGGCCGGACGGCCCCCAAGAGACCCAGTACTTC
>TRBV4-2|TRBJ2-3|TRBD2|.
CASSPLGAGEHDTQYF
TGTGCCAGCAGCCCGCTCGGGGCGGGGGAACACGATACGCAGTATTTT
>TRBV19|TRBJ2-1|.|.
CASSIIGVGPLNEQFF
TGTGCCAGTAGTATTATCGGGGTGGGACCACTCAATGAGCAGTTCTTC
>TRBV9|TRBJ2-1|.|.
CASSVEDEQFF
TGTGCCAGCAGCGTAGAAGATGAGCAGTTCTTC
>TRBV6-6|TRBJ1-4|.|.
CASSWDTEKLFF
TGTGCCAGCAGCTGGGACACCGAAAAACTGTTTTTT
>TRBV4-1|TRBJ1-1|.|once
CASSHSDLRGTKNTEAFF
TGCGCCAGCAGCCATTCGGACCTGCGCGGGACCAAGAACACTGAAGCTTTCTTT
>TRBV5-5|TRBJ1-1|.|few
CASSDDYSTFEAFF
TGTGCCAGCAGCGACGATTACAGTACCTTTGAAGCTTTCTTT
>TRBV28|TRBJ2-5|.|.
CASSLEGFGETQYF
TGTGCCAGCAGTTTAGAGGGATTTGGAGAGACCCAGTACTTC
>TRBV7-6|TRBJ1-1|.|.
CASSLFSSGNTEAFF
TGTGCCAGCAGCTTATTTTCTTCGGGGAACACTGAAGCTTTCTTT
>TRBV18|TRBJ2-6|.|.
CASSPRQGGTGANVLTF
TGTGCCAGCTCACCGCGACAGGGAGGAACTGGGGCCAACGTCCTGACTTTC
>TRBV2|TRBJ1-2|.|few
CASSQGLGYTF
TGTGCCAGCAGCCAGGGCTTAGGCTACACCTTC
>TRBV2|TRBJ1-1|.|.
CASSELPLGVTNTEAFF
TGTGCCAGCAGTGAGCTTCCCCTAGGGGTAACGAACACTGAAGCTTTCTTT
>TRBV19|TRBJ1-4|.|.
CASTEQGGTNEKLFF
TGTGCCAGTACCGAGCAAGGGGGAACTAATGAAAAACTGTTTTTT
>TRBV15|TRBJ1-2|.|.
CATSRDRDYGYTF
TGTGCCACCAGCAGAGACAGGGACTATGGCTACACCTTC
>TRBV7-9|TRBJ1-2|TRBD1|few
CASSLGQANYGYTF
TGTGCCAGCAGCTTGGGACAGGCGAACTATGGCTACACCTTC